These T cell receptor beta chains were read from a single sample in a study of blood T cell repertoires in COVID-19. Using immunoSEQ multiplex PCR, the repertoire was profiled, and TCRdb retains in-frame clones only, with some absent. The profile shows approximately 220,000 clones, nearly 90% of them singletons. Sample: PBMCs or T cells enriched from blood (not recorded which). The receptors here all came from a young man who had been exposed to COVID-19. CDR3s include the opening cysteine and the closing phenylalanine or tryptophan. The D gene is left open where the match is weak. Size is omitted from some rows. Given values are once, few, many or a class for expanded clones.

16,TRBV5-6,TRBJ2-7,TRBD1,.,TGTGCCAGCGCAGATTCAGGGACAGGGGGAACCTACGAGCAGTACTTC,CASADSGTGGTYEQYF
14,TRBV11-2,TRBJ2-4,TRBD2,.,TGTGCCAGCAGCTTAGACCCGACTAGCGGGATTAGGTACTTC,CASSLDPTSGIRYF
19,TRBV18,TRBJ2-4,TRBD1,.,TGTGCCAGCTCACTACCGGGACAGGGGGCAAATGGGGCCAAAAACATTCAGTACTTC,CASSLPGQGANGAKNIQYF
13,TRBV6-5,TRBJ1-2,TRBD1,.,TGTGCCAGCAGCGGACAGGCCGGGCATGGCTACACCTTC,CASSGQAGHGYTF
17,TRBV7-2,TRBJ2-5,TRBD2,.,TGTGCCAGCAGCTTATCCTCTCGCGGGGGAACGTTCGTGACCCAGTACTTC,CASSLSSRGGTFVTQYF
15,TRBV7-9,TRBJ1-6,.,.,TGTGCCAGCAGCTTACAAGACAGCTATAATTCACCCCTCCACTTT,CASSLQDSYNSPLHF
14,TRBV5-6,TRBJ1-4,.,.,TGTGCCAGCAGCTTGTCTATCGGGGTTGAAAAACTGTTTTTT,CASSLSIGVEKLFF
11,TRBV6-2/TRBV6-3,TRBJ2-1,.,.,TGTGCCAGCAGTCGGACAGATGAGCAGTTCTTC,CASSRTDEQFF
17,TRBV6-2/TRBV6-3,TRBJ2-7,TRBD1,.,TGTGCCAGCAGTTACTCCCTTGGACAGGGCCTGGGGTACGAGCAGTACTTC,CASSYSLGQGLGYEQYF
14,TRBV29-1,TRBJ2-7,.,.,TGCAGCGTTGTATACCTGCGGGGTGTCCACGAGCAGTACTTC,CSVVYLRGVHEQYF
13,TRBV29-1,TRBJ1-1,.,.,TGCAGCGTTGAAGGAGTCCTGAACACTGAAGCTTTCTTT,CSVEGVLNTEAFF
17,TRBV2,TRBJ1-6,.,once,TGTGCCAGCAGTGACATCGGAAGAGGGAGGAGGATTTCACCCCTCCACTTT,CASSDIGRGRRISPLHF
20,TRBV30,TRBJ2-3,.,.,TGTGCCTGGAGTGACCCCATGGGCGGGTTGAATATCCGAATCACAGATACGCAGTATTTT,CAWSDPMGGLNIRITDTQYF
15,TRBV18,TRBJ2-7,TRBD1,.,TGTGCCAGCTCACCGGGTCCGGGACAGATTTACGAGCAGTACTTC,CASSPGPGQIYEQYF
14,TRBV19,TRBJ2-1,.,.,TGTGCCAGTAGGGGGGACTCCTCCTACAATGAGCAGTTCTTC,CASRGDSSYNEQFF
15,TRBV3-1/TRBV3-2,TRBJ2-7,TRBD2,.,TGTGCCAGCAGCCACATGACTAGCGGGGCCGACGAGCAGTACTTC,CASSHMTSGADEQYF
16,TRBV9,TRBJ1-3,.,.,TGTGCCAGCAGCGAGGGGGTGCAGAACTCTGGAAACACCATATATTTT,CASSEGVQNSGNTIYF
14,TRBV20-1,TRBJ1-1,TRBD1,.,TGCAGTGCTAGTCCAGGGGGCTTGAACACTGAAGCTTTCTTT,CSASPGGLNTEAFF
11,TRBV19,TRBJ1-2,.,.,TGTGCCAGTAGAGGGGTCGGAGGCTACACCTTC,CASRGVGGYTF
13,TRBV11-1,TRBJ2-1,TRBD2,.,TGTGCCAGCAGCCCCGAAACTAGCGATGAGCAGTTCTTC,CASSPETSDEQFF
15,TRBV5-6,TRBJ2-5,.,.,TGTGCCAGCAGCTCCCCGCTGGGCAATTTGGAGACCCAGTACTTC,CASSSPLGNLETQYF
18,TRBV7-9,TRBJ1-4,.,.,TGTGCCAGCAGCTCAAACACAGAAGGACAGCTAGATAATGAAAAACTGTTTTTT,CASSSNTEGQLDNEKLFF
15,TRBV5-6,TRBJ1-3,.,few,TGTGCCAGCAGCTTGGCGGTGTGGGGCGGAAACACCATATATTTT,CASSLAVWGGNTIYF
14,TRBV19,TRBJ1-4,.,.,TGTGCCAGTAGTATAGGGAATAAGGAGGAAAAACTGTTTTTT,CASSIGNKEEKLFF
19,TRBV11-2,TRBJ1-6,TRBD1,.,TGTGCCAGCAGTAAGCTTGTGTTTGGGACAGCTTACTATAATTCACCCCTCCACTTT,CASSKLVFGTAYYNSPLHF
13,TRBV10-2,TRBJ1-5,.,.,TGCGCCAGCAGTGGCGAGGTCAGTCAGCCCCAGCATTTT,CASSGEVSQPQHF
14,TRBV30,TRBJ1-2,TRBD1,once,TGTGCCTGGACGATGGGACAGGGGGCGCGGGGCTACACCTTC,CAWTMGQGARGYTF
15,TRBV19,TRBJ1-2,.,.,TGTGCCAGTAGTACCCCTCTCCCCGGGAGCTATGGCTACACCTTC,CASSTPLPGSYGYTF
13,TRBV12-5,TRBJ1-2,.,.,TGTGCTAGTTCTTGGGGACTTAACTATGGCTACACCTTC,CASSWGLNYGYTF
12,TRBV11-2,TRBJ2-7,.,.,TGTGCCAGCAGCTTAGGCCGGAGGGAGCAGTACTTC,CASSLGRREQYF
14,TRBV10-3,TRBJ2-2,TRBD1,.,TGTGCCATCAGTGAGACAGGGGACACCGGGGAGCTGTTTTTT,CAISETGDTGELFF
19,TRBV18,TRBJ2-7,.,.,TGTGCCAGCTCACCACGGGTTATGGGGTCGGCAGGGGCCTCTTACGAGCAGTACTTC,CASSPRVMGSAGASYEQYF
13,TRBV2,TRBJ1-2,.,.,TGTGCCAGCCGGAGTCTAGGGGTGGGCGGCTACACCTTC,CASRSLGVGGYTF
17,TRBV4-2,TRBJ2-1,TRBD2,few,TGTGCCAGCAGCCACGGACTAGCGGGGGGGTCCTACAATGAGCAGTTCTTC,CASSHGLAGGSYNEQFF
17,TRBV19,TRBJ2-3,TRBD1,.,TGTGCCAGTAGTCCTCGGGGGACAGGGGAGGGGACAGATACGCAGTATTTT,CASSPRGTGEGTDTQYF
15,TRBV5-1,TRBJ2-2,TRBD1,once,TGCGCCAGCAGCTTGAGGACAGGGGAAACCGGGGAGCTGTTTTTT,CASSLRTGETGELFF
13,TRBV18,TRBJ2-4,.,.,TGTGCCAGCTCACCACCGACAAAAAACATTCAGTACTTC,CASSPPTKNIQYF